The entry below describes one T cell receptor beta chain. Its target is unknown. This CDR3 contains 18 residues. The V gene's germline CDR1 is MNHNY and CDR2 SVGAGI (reference sequence). V was pared by 2 bases and J by 0 bases, with 10 bases of the junction left unmatched. MiXCR, applied by TCRdb to the reads, yields one record per CDR3 protein. Altogether hundreds of thousands of distinct CDR3 sequences are present, around 31% being singletons, with the ten largest covering 18%. The data originate from a study of T cell repertoires in cytomegalovirus infection. Study results and caveats: Cumulative public TCR beta family frequency identified CMV carriers with the relevant HLA. Clonotype analysis showed dominance of the ex vivo response by HLA-C-restricted CMV-specific TCR beta clonotypes.

The rearrangement joins TRBV6-6 to TRBJ1-3, with 7 bases lining up with TRBD1. Sample: cultured PBMCs, taken from culture after CMV antigen stimulation. This clonotype originated in a human donor in good health (CMV status not recorded). Some clones in this sample may be carry-over from other donors' samples. CDR3 region: CASSYGPRGGSSGNTIYF. In nucleotides, the CDR3 is TGTGCCAGCAGTTACGGCCCCAGGGGGGGATCCTCTGGAAACACCATATATTTT.